This TCR beta chain emerged from a study of Graves' ophthalmopathy and Graves' hyperthyroidism. Study at large: Peripheral blood was collected at initial diagnosis, before any treatment.

Using RNA transcripts, the TCR beta CDR3 regions were amplified. First-round RT-PCR with HTBI primers preceded a second-round multiplex PCR. TCRdb redid the calling of the multiplex PCR reads with MiXCR, one entry per CDR3 protein. The sample carries 300,000 to 400,000 distinct CDR3 sequences, roughly a sixth recorded once. V dropped 5 bases and J dropped 5; count of bases not matched to a gene: 11. There are 15 residues in the CDR3. CDR1 is MNHEY, CDR2 SVGEGT, per germline. This TCR came from an adult man with Graves' ophthalmopathy. V and J are TRBV6-2 or TRBV6-3 and TRBJ2-7; 8 bases fit TRBD1. Sequences were obtained from peripheral blood. CDR3 region: CASSQDREIAHEQYF. The DNA of the CDR3 is TGTGCCAGCAGTCAGGACAGGGAGATAGCTCACGAGCAGTACTTC.